Below, 27 T cell receptor beta chains from the same sample are listed, as sequenced in a study of siplizumab effects on memory and regulatory T cells. Clones were sequenced by immunoSEQ multiplex PCR, and TCRdb holds only the in-frame ones, with some missing. This table holds some 100,000 clones, roughly 93% found once. Specimen: non-Treg CD4+ T cells sorted from blood. The receptors were sampled from a human donor in good health.

This chain joins TRBV28 and TRBJ2-1, with TRBD2 identical over 9 bases. The germline gives CDR1 MDHEN, CDR2 SYDVKM. The CDR3 length is 15 residues. V trimming: 8 bases; J trimming: 5 bases; junction bases outside the gene matches: 10. DNA for the CDR3: TGTGCCAGCTCTCGCGGGAGGGCCTTCAACAATGAGCAGTTCTTC. This codes for CASSRGRAFNNEQFF.

The chain has TRBV4-1 and TRBJ2-5; possibly TRBD2 for D (5 bases). The CDR3 is made up of 16 amino acids. Trimming cost V 0 bases and J 0 bases, with 11 bases left between them. The germline CDR1 and CDR2 sequences are MGHRA and YSYEKL. The CDR3 spells CASSQDLGSDQETQYF. The CDR3 bases are TGCGCCAGCAGCCAAGATCTTGGTAGCGACCAAGAGACCCAGTACTTC.

The rearrangement links TRBV19 to TRBJ2-6; D uncertain. The CDR3 runs to 17 residues. Germline V gene sequence: CDR1 LNHDA, CDR2 SQIVND (reference sequence). Between the trimmed V and J ends, which lost 6 bases and 4 bases, there was a span of 19 bases. CDR3 sequence: CASRGSHSSSGANVLTF. In nucleotides, the CDR3 is TGTGCCAGTAGGGGGTCGCACTCTTCATCCGGGGCCAACGTCCTGACTTTC.

The CDR3 region is CASSLDSGAPDTQYF. The CDR3 DNA is TGTGCCAGCAGCTTGGACTCAGGGGCCCCAGATACGCAGTATTTT. The chain combines TRBV5-4 with TRBJ2-3; D perhaps matches TRBD1 (6 bases). V shed 0 bases and J shed 4 bases, with 12 bases lying between them. This CDR3 region has 15 residues. Germline CDR1 reads SGHNT; CDR2 reads YYREEE (reference sequence).

V usage is TRBV7-3 and J usage is TRBJ2-1; maybe TRBD1 (6 bases). Trimming pared 6 bases from V and 2 bases from J, leaving 11 bases between. This CDR3 region has 14 residues. Germline V gene data show CDR1 as SGHTA and CDR2 as FQGTGA. The CDR3 sequence is CASSGGDAYNEQFF. CDR3 DNA: TGTGCCAGCAGTGGGGGCGACGCCTACAATGAGCAGTTCTTC. The full variable domain, rest sourced from reference TRBV7-3 and TRBJ2-1, is GAGVSQTPSNKVTEKGKYVELRCDPISGHTALYWYRQSLGQGPEFLIYFQGTGAADDSGLPNDRFFAVRPEGSVSTLKIQRTERGDSAVYLCASSGGDAYNEQFFGPGTRLTVL.

This clone came up once. The same CDR3 also results from other DNA sequences found in this sample. The genes are TRBV19 and TRBJ2-4; D remains unclear. Per the germline V gene, CDR1 is LNHDA and CDR2 is SQIVND (reference sequence). CDR3 length: 14 residues. Between the trimmed V and J ends, which lost 2 bases and 1 base, there was a span of 6 bases. The CDR3 reads CASSISEAKNIQYF. CDR3 coding DNA: TGTGCCAGTAGTATATCCGAGGCCAAAAACATTCAGTACTTC.

The chain combines TRBV6-6 with TRBJ1-1, with D unclear. The V gene lost 6 bases and the J gene lost 0 bases, with 5 bases spanning the gap. Germline V gene sequence: CDR1 MNHNY, CDR2 SVGAGI (reference sequence). This CDR3 has 12 amino acids. The CDR3 sequence: CASSKMNTEAFF. The DNA of the CDR3 is TGTGCCAGCAGCAAAATGAACACTGAAGCTTTCTTT.

CDR3 region: CASSKATVRGSSYEQYF. As DNA, the CDR3 is TGTGCCAGCAGCAAAGCAACGGTCAGGGGGAGCTCCTACGAGCAGTACTTC. The rearrangement links TRBV11-2 to TRBJ2-7; 7 bases line up with TRBD1. The CDR3 length is 17 residues. Germline CDR1 and CDR2: SGHAT and FQNNGV. The V and J ends lost 5 bases and 0 bases, in that order; junction bases with no gene match: 13.

V and J are TRBV27 and TRBJ2-2; the match to TRBD2 covers 13 bases. V gave up 3 bases and J gave up 7 bases; unmatched junction bases: 5. This CDR3 region has 16 residues. Germline V gene sequence: CDR1 MNHEY, CDR2 SMNVEV (reference sequence). The CDR3 spells CASSLGLAGYVGELFF. CDR3 nucleotide sequence: TGTGCCAGCAGTTTGGGACTAGCGGGATATGTCGGGGAGCTGTTTTTT.

The rearrangement uses TRBV10-3 and TRBJ2-7; 7 bases fit TRBD1. Unmatched junction bases numbered 5, after V lost 0 bases and J lost 0 bases. The CDR3 sequence is 16 residues long. Germline-derived CDR1 and CDR2 are ENHRY and SYGVKD. DNA of the CDR3: TGTGCCATCAGTGAGTCCATCGACAGGGCCTCCTACGAGCAGTACTTC. Amino acid sequence: CAISESIDRASYEQYF.

This chain joins TRBV18 and TRBJ2-7; 8 bases align to TRBD2. The germline CDR1 and CDR2 sequences are KGHSH and LQKENI. This CDR3 has 15 residues. Trimming took 3 bases from V and 1 from J; bases not matched to a gene: 5. In DNA form, the CDR3 reads TGTGCCAGCTCACCCAAGCGGGAGCTTTCCTACGAGCAGTACTTC. This translates into CASSPKRELSYEQYF.

The rearrangement joins TRBV5-4 to TRBJ2-2; 8 bases align to TRBD1. The CDR3 runs 17 residues. V dropped 4 bases and J dropped 3; count of bases not matched to a gene: 11. From germline, CDR1 is SGHNT and CDR2 YYREEE (reference sequence). Here the CDR3 reads CASSLGPLQGDTGELFF. DNA for the CDR3: TGTGCCAGCAGCCTGGGGCCCTTACAGGGGGACACCGGGGAGCTGTTTTTT.

V is TRBV6-1 and J is TRBJ2-3, with 10 bases that match TRBD2. V shed 5 bases and J 7 bases; nucleotides not matched to a gene: 3. The germline gives CDR1 MNHNS, CDR2 SASEGT. This CDR3 spans 13 amino acids. The CDR3 protein is CASSTSGKNTQYF. The CDR3 nucleotides read TGTGCCAGCAGTACTAGCGGGAAAAATACGCAGTATTTT.

Regarding this clone: The identical CDR3 is also encoded by other nucleotide sequences in the sample. This chain links TRBV6-5 with TRBJ1-3; 7 bases line up with TRBD1. Germline CDR1 is MNHEY and CDR2 is SVGAGI. V trimming: 5 bases; J trimming: 4 bases; junction bases outside the gene matches: 5. CDR3 length: 14 amino acids. CDR3 nucleotides: TGTGCCAGCAGTCCTAGGGGGCCCGGAAACACCATATATTTT. Translated, it gives CASSPRGPGNTIYF.

The V and J genes are TRBV10-1 and TRBJ2-2, with D possibly being TRBD1 (6 bases). This CDR3 spans 13 amino acids. Germline-derived CDR1 and CDR2 are WNHNN and SYGVQD (reference sequence). Trimming took off 5 bases at V and 7 bases at J, with 11 bases between the two ends. The CDR3 spells CASSPGVVGELFF. CDR3 DNA sequence: TGCGCCAGCAGTCCAGGGGTGGTCGGGGAGCTGTTTTTT.

This clone has just one count. V usage is TRBV15 and J usage is TRBJ2-3, with D tentatively TRBD1 (5 bases). With 0 bases removed from V and 2 bases from J, the gap between germline ends came to 9 bases. This CDR3 has 15 residues. Germline CDR1 is LNHNV and CDR2 is YYDKDF (reference sequence). CDR3 nucleotide sequence: TGTGCCACCAGCAGAGATCAAGGGGCCACAGATACGCAGTATTTT. Translation gives CATSRDQGATDTQYF.

The chain employs TRBV6-1 and TRBJ1-2, with D perhaps TRBD1 (5 bases). The ends were cut back, 5 bases at V and 8 bases at J, with 15 bases in the middle. Germline assignment: CDR1 MNHNS and CDR2 SASEGT. This CDR3 is 13 amino acids long. DNA for the CDR3: TGTGCCAGCAGTCCCCAGGGCGGGGCCGGCTACACCTTC. Its translation is CASSPQGGAGYTF.

This chain's CDR3 is CASRKSAGGDTGELFF. CDR3 DNA sequence: TGTGCCAGCAGGAAATCAGCGGGAGGCGACACCGGGGAGCTGTTTTTT. J is TRBJ2-2 and V is TRBV21-1; the DNA was not used to check the table's D call, TRBD2. TRBV21-1 is designated a pseudogene. There are 16 residues in the CDR3.

This clone was recorded only once. The rearrangement joins TRBV18 to TRBJ1-2; TRBD1 aligns across 7 bases. Trimming took 3 bases from V and 5 from J; bases not matched to a gene: 21. In germline, CDR1 is KGHSH, CDR2 LQKENI. The CDR3 runs 19 residues. This CDR3 is CASSPELGQAVSSRYGYTF. CDR3 nucleotide sequence: TGTGCCAGCTCACCTGAACTCGGACAGGCTGTCAGCAGTCGTTATGGCTACACCTTC.

This clone appeared once. The chain has TRBV10-3 and TRBJ2-7; D is unclear. The CDR3 extends over 12 amino acids. Between the trimmed V and J ends, which lost 2 bases and 4 bases, there was a span of 6 bases. Germline V gene sequence: CDR1 ENHRY, CDR2 SYGVKD. CDR3 region: CAISETGYEQYF. In nucleotides, the CDR3 is TGTGCCATCAGTGAGACCGGATACGAGCAGTACTTC.

This rearrangement joins TRBV2 to TRBJ1-5; D may be TRBD1 (6 bases). The germline V and J ends were trimmed by 7 bases and 2 bases, with 15 bases remaining between them. Germline assignment: CDR1 SNHLY and CDR2 FYNNEI. This CDR3 has 15 residues. The chain's CDR3 is CASTAKGVGNQPQHF. CDR3 bases: TGTGCCAGCACCGCTAAGGGGGTGGGCAATCAGCCCCAGCATTTT.

The V and J genes are TRBV4-2 and TRBJ1-2; 8 bases align to TRBD1. Germline V CDR1 and CDR2: LGHNA, YNFKEQ. This CDR3 spans 15 amino acids. V gave up 0 bases and J gave up 8 bases; unmatched junction bases: 8. CDR3 DNA: TGTGCCAGCAGCCAAGATCCGGGCAGGGGGCGCGGCTACACCTTC. Its protein product is CASSQDPGRGRGYTF.

The V call is TRBV10-3, the J call TRBJ1-2, with D unresolved. CDR3 length: 12 amino acids. Germline V gives CDR1 ENHRY, CDR2 SYGVKD. The V end was cut by 2 bases, the J end by 5 bases, with 6 bases between. The CDR3 here is CAISERFYGYTF. CDR3 sequence (DNA): TGTGCCATCAGTGAGCGGTTTTATGGCTACACCTTC.

V usage is TRBV5-1 and J usage is TRBJ2-1; 8 nucleotides line up with TRBD1. Germline V CDR1 and CDR2: SGHRS, YFSETQ. The CDR3 has 15 residues. The V segment lost 3 bases and the J segment 7 bases; nucleotides outside the gene matches: 9. CDR3 region: CASSSGQGVANEQFF. CDR3 coding DNA: TGCGCCAGCAGCTCCGGACAGGGTGTTGCGAATGAGCAGTTCTTC.

The CDR3 nucleotides are TGCGCCAGCAGCTTGCAGGGACAGCAAGAGACCCAGTACTTC. Its translation: CASSLQGQQETQYF. V and J are TRBV5-1 and TRBJ2-5; the match to TRBD1 covers 7 bases. Germline assignment: CDR1 SGHRS and CDR2 YFSETQ. CDR3 size: 14 residues. The ends lost 1 base at V and 2 bases at J; junction bases unmatched: 2.

This clone was counted once. The rearrangement links TRBV19 to TRBJ2-3, with D possibly being TRBD2 (6 bases). The germline V gene has CDR1 LNHDA and CDR2 SQIVND (reference sequence). The CDR3 contains 15 residues. Deletions cut 5 bases from V and 2 bases from J, with 14 bases between. The CDR3 coding sequence is TGTGCCAGTAGTGTACTAGCAGATAACACAGATACGCAGTATTTT. Amino acids: CASSVLADNTDTQYF.

The gene calls are TRBV28 and TRBJ1-1; 7 bases are a match to TRBD1. After removal of 2 bases from V and 2 bases from J, the junction contained 2 bases not matched to a gene. The CDR3 spans 14 residues. The germline gives CDR1 MDHEN, CDR2 SYDVKM. The CDR3 is CASSLRTGNTEAFF. In nucleotides, the CDR3 is TGTGCCAGCAGTTTAAGGACAGGCAACACTGAAGCTTTCTTT.